This T cell receptor beta chain was found in a study of blood T cell repertoires in COVID-19. TCRdb's copy holds only in-frame clones and misses some; the assay was immunoSEQ multiplex PCR. The sample shows around 100,000 clones, approximately 91% of them seen only once. This receptor was identified in a man in his forties or fifties with acute or convalescent COVID-19. The specimen was peripheral blood.

CDR3 nucleotide sequence: TGTGCCAGTAGTACCGCTCCGGGGAGTGGAAACATTCAGTACTTC. This gives the protein CASSTAPGSGNIQYF. V is TRBV19 and J is TRBJ2-4, with a weak D call TRBD2 (5 bases). Trimming removed 4 bases at V and 6 bases at J, with 16 bases between. In germline, CDR1 is LNHDA, CDR2 SQIVND (reference sequence). The CDR3 has 15 amino acids. Looking up the rest from reference TRBV19 and TRBJ2-4 gives the full variable domain: DGGITQSPKYLFRKEGQNVTLSCEQNLNHDAMYWYRQDPGQGLRLIYYSQIVNDFQKGDIAEGYSVSREKKESFPLTVTSAQKNPTAFYLCASSTAPGSGNIQYFGAGTRLSVL.